This entry features one TCR beta chain sequence. Method: immunoSEQ multiplex PCR; TCRdb's copy keeps in-frame clones and lacks some. The sample records 15,000 or so clones, roughly 93% being singletons. The data stem from a study of chemoradiotherapy in HPV16-positive cancers. Study as a whole: Functional T-cell assays on a couple of HPV16-positive patients' cells defined candidate HPV-specific clones and common TCR motifs.

The CDR3 is made up of 15 amino acids. V trimming: 2 bases; J trimming: 1 base; junction bases outside the gene matches: 4. CDR1 and CDR2 from the germline V gene are MNHNS and SASEGT. The sequencing here drew on blood, taken from a patient who underwent chemoradiotherapy. This clonotype was obtained from a human donor with HPV-associated anogenital cancer. The chain recombines TRBV6-1 with TRBJ2-7; TRBD1 agrees at 8 bases. For the CDR3, the DNA is TGTGCCAGCAGTGAATTGGACAGGGTTTCCTACGAGCAGTACTTC. Encoded protein: CASSELDRVSYEQYF.